The clone carrying this TCR beta chain was counted at least ten times. This record belongs to a study of metastatic and nonmetastatic thyroid tumors. TCRdb reprocessed the PCR reads via MiXCR. The top ten hold about 9.4% of the sample, which has roughly 63,000 clones, under 20% seen once. Before thyroid surgery, none of the patients had received any treatment. Trimming pared 6 bases from V and 6 bases from J, leaving 18 bases between. CDR1 SGDLS and CDR2 YYNGEE come from the germline V gene. CDR3 length: 14 amino acids. The sequence was obtained from a male donor with papillary thyroid cancer or a benign thyroid nodule (not recorded which). Some clones in this sample may be carry-over from other donors' samples. V gene TRBV9 combines with J gene TRBJ1-2, with D unresolved. The sequenced sample was blood. CDR3 in amino acids: CASKRQSGSHGYTF. DNA of the CDR3: TGTGCCAGCAAAAGGCAAAGCGGCAGCCATGGCTACACCTTC.